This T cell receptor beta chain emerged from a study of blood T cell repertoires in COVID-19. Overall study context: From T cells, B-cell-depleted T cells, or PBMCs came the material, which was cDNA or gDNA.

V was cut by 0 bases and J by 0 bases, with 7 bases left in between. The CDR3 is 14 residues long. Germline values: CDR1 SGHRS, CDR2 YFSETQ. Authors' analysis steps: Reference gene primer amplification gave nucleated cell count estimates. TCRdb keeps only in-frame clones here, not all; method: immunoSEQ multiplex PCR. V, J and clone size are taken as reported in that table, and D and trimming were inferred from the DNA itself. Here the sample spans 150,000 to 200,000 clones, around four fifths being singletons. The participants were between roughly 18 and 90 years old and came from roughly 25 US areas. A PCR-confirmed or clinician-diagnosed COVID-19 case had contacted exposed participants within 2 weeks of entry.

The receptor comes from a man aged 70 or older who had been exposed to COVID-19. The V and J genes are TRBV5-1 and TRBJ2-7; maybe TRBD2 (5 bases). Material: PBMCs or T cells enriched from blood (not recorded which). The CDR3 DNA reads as TGCGCCAGCAGCTTGGTAGGGAGCTCCTACGAGCAGTACTTC. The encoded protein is CASSLVGSSYEQYF.